One sample yielded the 25 T cell receptor beta chains listed below, sequenced in a study of breast tumors, draining lymph nodes, adjacent tissues. TCRdb reprocessed the multiplex PCR reads with MiXCR, giving one entry per CDR3 protein. This table has fewer than 150,000 distinct CDR3 sequences, around 20% appearing once. Breast cancer patients provided tissue from their axillary draining lymph nodes. The sample was axillary lymph node tissue. The source is a female donor with breast cancer. Some clones in this sample may be carry-over from other donors' samples.

This clonotype was observed many times. The chain recombines TRBV11-2 with TRBJ2-1, with unresolved D. The V gene lost 2 bases and the J gene lost 3 bases, with 11 bases spanning the gap. Germline CDR1 reads SGHAT; CDR2 reads FQNNGV. The CDR3 length is 15 residues. The CDR3 reads CASSLIGHLYNEQFF. CDR3 sequence (DNA): TGTGCCAGCAGCTTAATCGGGCACCTCTACAATGAGCAGTTCTTC. The full variable domain, in which reference TRBV11-2 and TRBJ2-1 provide the parts outside the CDR3, is EAGVAQSPRYKIIEKRQSVAFWCNPISGHATLYWYQQILGQGPKLLIQFQNNGVVDDSQLPKDRFSAERLKGVDSTLKIQPAKLEDSAVYLCASSLIGHLYNEQFFGPGTRLTVL.

Points on this clonotype: A much larger clonotype is one base distant, so this may be a read error. V gene TRBV7-2 combines with J gene TRBJ2-2; D remains ambiguous. Per the germline V gene, CDR1 is SGHTA and CDR2 is FQGNSA. The CDR3 runs 15 residues. The germline V and J ends were trimmed by 0 bases and 5 bases, with 10 bases remaining between them. CDR3 nucleotides: TGTGCCAGCAGCTTAGCGTTTACTGGTACCGGGGAGCTGTTTTTT. Protein: CASSLAFTGTGELFF.

In this sample, this clonotype turned up a few times. The genes are TRBV3-1 and TRBJ1-4; D is undetermined. Germline CDR1 and CDR2: LGHDT and YNNKEL (reference sequence). This CDR3 contains 14 residues. Trimming took off 5 bases at V and 8 bases at J, with 15 bases between the two ends. In DNA, the CDR3 is TGTGCCAGCAGCTTTACAGTGTTATCGGAAAAACTGTTTTTT. Its protein is CASSFTVLSEKLFF.

This clonotype was picked up many times. This rearrangement joins TRBV2 to TRBJ1-2, with 7 nucleotides matching TRBD1. Germline V lookup: CDR1 SNHLY, CDR2 FYNNEI. V was pared by 1 base and J by 7 bases, with 9 bases of the junction left unmatched. This CDR3 has 15 residues. DNA of the CDR3: TGTGCCAGCAGTGAAGAGGGGCAGGGGGGCTCTGGCTACACCTTC. It yields the protein CASSEEGQGGSGYTF.

This clonotype occurred many times. The CDR3, as DNA: TGCGCCAGCAGCCACCCAGGCTGGACTGAGCAGTTCTTC. Its protein product is CASSHPGWTEQFF. The chain combines TRBV4-1 with TRBJ2-1; D unclear. This CDR3 comprises 13 residues. The germline gives CDR1 MGHRA, CDR2 YSYEKL. The germline V and J ends were trimmed by 3 bases and 9 bases, with 12 bases remaining between them.

Worth noting for this clonotype: This may come from a read error, since a much larger clone is one base off. The chain couples TRBV6-1 to TRBJ2-1; 14 bases line up with TRBD2. V lost 3 bases, J lost 8 bases, and 15 bases stayed unmatched. The CDR3 runs to 19 residues. Per germline, CDR1 MNHNS and CDR2 SASEGT. Here the CDR3 reads CASSDPDREGLAGVYEQFF. The DNA for the CDR3 is TGTGCCAGCAGTGACCCGGACAGGGAGGGACTAGCGGGAGTGTATGAGCAGTTCTTC.

This clonotype has ten or more counts. This sequence joins TRBV20-1 and TRBJ2-1; no reliable D call. Trimming removed 0 bases at V and 5 bases at J, with 8 bases between. The germline gives CDR1 DFQATT, CDR2 SNEGSKA (reference sequence). The CDR3 has 13 residues. The CDR3 DNA reads as TGCAGTGCTAGAGATCCTGACCACAATGAGCAGTTCTTC. It codes for CSARDPDHNEQFF.

This clonotype was recorded at least ten times. The chain carries TRBV7-9 and TRBJ2-7, with unresolved D. Germline V lookup: CDR1 SEHNR, CDR2 FQNEAQ (reference sequence). CDR3 length: 12 residues. V gave up 1 base and J gave up 6 bases, with 7 bases separating them. CDR3 sequence: CASSLGTGEQYF. The CDR3 DNA reads as TGTGCCAGCAGCTTAGGGACGGGCGAGCAGTACTTC.

In this sample, this clonotype turned up many times. The CDR3 nucleotides read TGTGCCAGTAGTAAACGTAATGAGCAGTTCTTC. Its protein product is CASSKRNEQFF. J is TRBJ2-1 and V is TRBV19; the D is unclear. The V end lost 4 bases, the J end lost 7 bases, and 5 bases lay between the germline ends. Germline V gene lookup returns CDR1 LNHDA and CDR2 SQIVND (reference sequence). This CDR3 is 11 amino acids long.

Turning to this clonotype: A much larger clone differs from this one at a single base, so this may be a read error. The chain joins TRBV19 to TRBJ2-1; 9 positions match TRBD2. The CDR3 is made up of 19 amino acids. J lost 9 bases, V lost 7 bases, and 25 bases had no gene match. CDR1 and CDR2 from the germline V gene are LNHDA and SQIVND (reference sequence). The CDR3 DNA sequence: TGTGCCAGTACCAAAAACTCGGGGAGACTAGCGGAAGGGTCGGCTGAGCAGTTCTTC. This gives the protein CASTKNSGRLAEGSAEQFF.

This clonotype was counted ten times or more. The chain uses TRBV28 and TRBJ1-3; 8 bases match TRBD1. Germline V gene data show CDR1 as MDHEN and CDR2 as SYDVKM. The CDR3 contains 14 residues. The ends lost 6 bases at V and 11 bases at J; junction bases unmatched: 12. Here the CDR3 reads CASSPRTGRLAIYF. The CDR3 nucleotides read TGTGCCAGCAGCCCTAGGACAGGGAGATTGGCCATATATTTT.

As to this clonotype: A much bigger clone sits one base away, suggesting this may be a read error. This likely comes from a read error, as the CDR3 has no conserved phenylalanine or tryptophan at its end. The rearrangement uses TRBV5-8 and TRBJ2-5; D call uncertain. The germline V gene encodes CDR1 SGHTS and CDR2 YDEGEE. There are 13 residues in the CDR3. V dropped 5 bases and J dropped 4 bases, with 12 bases sitting between them. The CDR3 DNA sequence: TGTGCCAGCAGGGAGATTCCGTTAGAGACCCAGTACCTC. It is translated as CASREIPLETQYL.

This clonotype was counted at least ten times. The chain combines TRBV30 with TRBJ1-6; 9 bases align to TRBD1. The CDR3 is made up of 13 amino acids. Germline V gene lookup returns CDR1 GTSNPN and CDR2 SVGIG (reference sequence). Trimming at V came to 6 bases and at J to 10 bases, leaving 7 bases not matched to a gene. The CDR3 loop reads CACRQGVSSPLHF. In nucleotides, the CDR3 is TGTGCCTGTCGACAGGGGGTGAGCTCACCCCTCCACTTT.

Points on this clonotype: Being one base from a much bigger clone, this may be a read error. The chain joins TRBV11-2 to TRBJ2-7; TRBD1 matches 8 bases. CDR3 length: 12 amino acids. The trim removed 3 bases at V and 12 bases at J, leaving 7 bases unmatched. Germline CDR1 and CDR2: SGHAT and FQNNGV. The CDR3, as DNA: TGTGCCAGCAGCTTGGGACAGGATGGGCGGTACTTC. Amino acid sequence: CASSLGQDGRYF.

This clonotype was observed many times. The rearrangement uses TRBV28 and TRBJ1-6; the match to TRBD1 covers 8 bases. The CDR3 is made up of 14 amino acids. V was clipped by 4 bases and J by 8 bases; unmatched bases: 4. CDR1 is MDHEN, CDR2 SYDVKM, per germline. CDR3 protein: CASSSGTGHSPLHF. CDR3 DNA sequence: TGTGCCAGCAGTTCAGGGACAGGCCATTCACCCCTCCACTTT.

This clonotype was counted at least ten times. The gene calls are TRBV6-6 and TRBJ2-2, with D tentatively TRBD2 (5 bases). Germline V gives CDR1 MNHNY, CDR2 SVGAGI (reference sequence). The germline V and J ends were trimmed by 7 bases and 6 bases, with 12 bases remaining between them. The CDR3 is 13 residues long. CDR3 bases: TGTGCCAGCAAGGGAGTTCGAGCCGGGGAGCTGTTTTTT. Its translation is CASKGVRAGELFF.

This clonotype was found many times. This sequence joins TRBV15 and TRBJ2-1; D might be TRBD2 (6 bases). Germline CDR1 LNHNV, CDR2 YYDKDF (reference sequence). The CDR3 loop spans 14 amino acids. The V and J ends lost 5 bases and 4 bases respectively, with 12 bases between them. CDR3 loop: CATSEFAGYNEQFF. CDR3 coding DNA: TGTGCCACCAGCGAATTTGCGGGATACAATGAGCAGTTCTTC.

This sequence joins TRBV11-3 and TRBJ2-5, with 12 bases lining up with TRBD1. The germline V gene has CDR1 SGHNT and CDR2 YENEEA. The CDR3 covers 17 residues. V lost 1 base and J lost 5; bases outside the gene matches: 8. CDR3 sequence: CASSLGGQGASMETQYF. As DNA, the CDR3 is TGTGCCAGCAGCTTAGGGGGACAGGGGGCGAGTATGGAGACCCAGTACTTC.

In this sample, this clonotype turned up many times. The chain carries TRBV30 and TRBJ2-7, with 7 bases identical to TRBD1. CDR1 GTSNPN and CDR2 SVGIG come from the germline V gene (reference sequence). Unmatched junction bases numbered 12, after V lost 5 bases and J lost 5 bases. CDR3 size: 14 residues. CDR3 nucleotide sequence: TGTGCCTGGGCTAGGGGGCTGGGTAAGCACGAGCAGTACTTC. It yields the protein CAWARGLGKHEQYF.

At least ten counts were recorded for this clonotype. The chain employs TRBV9 and TRBJ2-1; TRBD2 matches at 13 bases. V was pared by 3 bases and J by 7 bases, with 4 bases of the junction left unmatched. There are 15 residues in the CDR3. CDR1 and CDR2 (germline): SGDLS, YYNGEE. The CDR3 here is CASSEGLAGLNEQFF. The CDR3 region has the DNA TGTGCCAGCAGCGAGGGACTAGCGGGGCTAAATGAGCAGTTCTTC.

A note on this clonotype: Possible read error: a much larger clone is one base away. As the CDR3 is not closed by the conserved phenylalanine or tryptophan, this likely results from a read error. The chain employs TRBV18 and TRBJ2-7, with TRBD2 identical over 11 bases. Germline V gives CDR1 KGHSH, CDR2 LQKENI. This CDR3 has 16 residues. With V trimmed by 0 bases and J by 4 bases, 5 bases remained unmatched. CDR3 sequence reads: CASSPPTSGDLYEQYL. CDR3 in DNA: TGTGCCAGCTCACCACCGACTAGCGGGGACCTGTACGAGCAGTACCTC.

This clonotype came up many times. The chain couples TRBV5-1 to TRBJ2-1, with 7 bases fitting TRBD1. CDR3 length: 14 amino acids. J gave up 7 bases and V 3 bases, and 7 bases lay outside the gene matches. Germline V CDR1 and CDR2: SGHRS, YFSETQ. CDR3 in amino acids: CASSSYRGPNEQFF. Here the CDR3 DNA reads TGCGCCAGCAGCTCTTACAGGGGCCCAAATGAGCAGTTCTTC.

The sample holds many counts of this clonotype. The chain has TRBV7-8 and TRBJ2-2; tentative D call: TRBD1 (6 bases). Germline values: CDR1 SGHVS, CDR2 FQNEAQ. V dropped 5 bases and J dropped 5 bases, with 9 bases sitting between them. This CDR3 spans 13 amino acids. The CDR3 is CASSEQGTGELFF. In nucleotides, the CDR3 is TGTGCCAGCAGCGAACAGGGTACCGGGGAGCTGTTTTTT.

This clonotype was detected ten times or more. This sequence joins TRBV5-6 and TRBJ2-2; D is perhaps TRBD2 (6 bases). Germline V gives CDR1 SGHDT, CDR2 YYEEEE. The CDR3 loop spans 13 amino acids. The ends were cut back, 4 bases at V and 9 bases at J, with 13 bases in the middle. This chain's CDR3 is CASSPVRGRELFF. The DNA for the CDR3 is TGTGCCAGCAGCCCAGTCCGGGGGAGGGAGCTGTTTTTT. The full variable domain, in which reference TRBV5-6 and TRBJ2-2 provide the parts outside the CDR3, is DAGVTQSPTHLIKTRGQQVTLRCSPKSGHDTVSWYQQALGQGPQFIFQYYEEEERQRGNFPDRFSGHQFPNYSSELNVNALLLGDSALYLCASSPVRGRELFFGEGSRLTVL.

As regards this clonotype: A single base separates this from a much larger clone, so it may be a read error. CDR3 protein: CASSPRHAGNTIYF. The CDR3 DNA is TGCGCCAGCAGCCCTAGACACGCTGGAAACACCATATATTTT. The chain carries TRBV5-1 and TRBJ1-3; no clear D. Deletions cut 4 bases from V and 2 bases from J, with 10 bases between. Germline V lookup: CDR1 SGHRS, CDR2 YFSETQ. The CDR3 totals 14 residues.